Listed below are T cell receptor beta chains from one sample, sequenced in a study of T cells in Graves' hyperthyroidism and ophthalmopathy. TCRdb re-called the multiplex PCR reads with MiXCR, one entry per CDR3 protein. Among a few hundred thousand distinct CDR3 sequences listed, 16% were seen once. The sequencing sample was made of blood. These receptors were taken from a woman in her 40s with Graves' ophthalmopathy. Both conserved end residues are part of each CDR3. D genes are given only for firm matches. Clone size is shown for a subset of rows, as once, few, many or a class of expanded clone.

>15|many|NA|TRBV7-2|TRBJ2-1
TGTGCCAGCAGCTTATTTGCGGGATATCTCAATGAGCAGTTCTTC
CASSLFAGYLNEQFF
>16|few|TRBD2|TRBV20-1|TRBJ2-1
TGCAGTGCTCGGCAACTAGCGGTCAGCTCCTACAATGAGCAGTTCTTC
CSARQLAVSSYNEQFF
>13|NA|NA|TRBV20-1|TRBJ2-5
TGCAGTGCTACGGGGGCCGACCAAGAGACCCAGTACTTC
CSATGADQETQYF
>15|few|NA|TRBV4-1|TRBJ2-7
TGCGCCAGCAGCCACGGGGTAACGGGAGACTACGAGCAGTACTTC
CASSHGVTGDYEQYF
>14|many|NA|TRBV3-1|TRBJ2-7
TGTGCCAGCAGCCCTTCGCGAGCCGTTTACGAGCAGTACTTC
CASSPSRAVYEQYF
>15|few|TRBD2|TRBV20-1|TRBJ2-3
TGCAGTGCGGTACTAGCGGGAGGGAACACAGATACGCAGTATTTT
CSAVLAGGNTDTQYF
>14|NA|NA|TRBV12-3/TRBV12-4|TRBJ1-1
TGTGCCAGCAGTTCCGACACGACGAACACTGAAGCTTTCTTT
CASSSDTTNTEAFF
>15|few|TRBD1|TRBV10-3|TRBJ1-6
TGTGCCATCAGTCTAGCTGGGACAGGGAATTCACCCCTCCACTTT
CAISLAGTGNSPLHF
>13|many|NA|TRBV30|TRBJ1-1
TGTGCCTGGAGGAGAGGCAGGAGCACTGAAGCTTTCTTT
CAWRRGRSTEAFF
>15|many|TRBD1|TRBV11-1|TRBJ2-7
TGTGCCAGCAGTTTGAATCCGGGACAGTCCTACGAGCAGTACTTC
CASSLNPGQSYEQYF
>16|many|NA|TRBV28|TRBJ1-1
TGTGCCAGCCTCACGGGGGGGGCGCTTTTAGAGACTGAAGCTTTCTTT
CASLTGGALLETEAFF
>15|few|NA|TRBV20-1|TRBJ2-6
TGCAGTGCTAGTCAAGGAATTACTGGGGCCAGCGTCCTGACTTTC
CSASQGITGASVLTF
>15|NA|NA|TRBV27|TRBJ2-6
TGTGCCAGCAGTTTCTCCTACTCTGGGGCCAACGTCCTGACTTTC
CASSFSYSGANVLTF
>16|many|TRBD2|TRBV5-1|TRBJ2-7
TGCGCCAGCAGCTTGGGACCCCGGGAGGCTGGGAACGAGCAGTACTTC
CASSLGPREAGNEQYF
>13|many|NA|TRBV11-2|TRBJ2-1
TGTGCCAGCAGCTCCTACGGTAGCAATGAGCAGTTCTTC
CASSSYGSNEQFF
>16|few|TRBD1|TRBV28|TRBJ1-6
TGTGCCAGCAGTCCGCGGACAGGGCGGGATAATTCACCCCTCCACTTT
CASSPRTGRDNSPLHF
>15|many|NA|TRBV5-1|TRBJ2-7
TGCGCCAGCAGCTTGGTGGGTAGCGGAAACTACGAGCAGTACTTC
CASSLVGSGNYEQYF